Sequencing of this T cell receptor beta chain was carried out in a study of cytomegalovirus exposure and HLA in healthy donors. Germline CDR1 and CDR2: LNHDA and SQIVND (reference sequence). The CDR3 consists of 16 residues. V lost 5 bases and J lost 2; bases outside the gene matches: 4. PCR used 60 Vbeta primers and 13 Jbeta primers. The table came from immunoSEQ multiplex PCR; TCRdb's copy has only in-frame clones and leaves some out. The sample contains approximately 150,000 clones, roughly 80% of which appear only once. This chain connects TRBV19 to TRBJ1-5; 12 bases are a match to TRBD1. The sequencing input was PBMCs. The sequence was collected from a male donor in good health and CMV-seronegative. The CDR3 nucleotides are TGTGCCAGTAGTCTAGGGACAGGGGGCGGCAATCAGCCCCAGCATTTT. Protein product: CASSLGTGGGNQPQHF. Looking up the rest from reference TRBV19 and TRBJ1-5 gives the full variable domain: DGGITQSPKYLFRKEGQNVTLSCEQNLNHDAMYWYRQDPGQGLRLIYYSQIVNDFQKGDIAEGYSVSREKKESFPLTVTSAQKNPTAFYLCASSLGTGGGNQPQHFGDGTRLSIL.